Described below is a single T cell receptor (beta chain) sequence and its context. This entry is derived from a study of blood T cell repertoires in COVID-19. Libraries were prepared by immunoSEQ multiplex PCR; TCRdb keeps only in-frame clonotypes and omits some of them. Among about 320,000 clones listed, 83% were seen once. Germline values: CDR1 SQVTM, CDR2 ANQGSEA. The CDR3 spans 18 residues. V dropped 1 base and J dropped 4; count of bases not matched to a gene: 15. The J gene is TRBJ1-1, the V gene TRBV29-1, with 10 bases identical to TRBD1. The source of this sequence is a woman aged 45-59 years with acute or convalescent COVID-19. Sequenced sample: peripheral blood. This chain's CDR3 is CSVEGVRQGALQVTEAFF. As DNA, the CDR3 is TGCAGCGTTGAAGGTGTGAGACAGGGGGCTCTTCAAGTCACTGAAGCTTTCTTT.